This entry is about one T cell receptor beta chain. The antigen is not known. This CDR3 is also generated by other DNA sequences in the sample. Running of the assay took place at deep level. Original processing notes: With immunoSEQ giving junction-only sequences and no quality scores, filtering differed. The repertoire was sequenced with immunoSEQ multiplex PCR; TCRdb's copy has only in-frame clones and lacks some. That table is the source of V, J and clone size, and D and trimming were worked out from the DNA. The data show more than 850,000 clones, around 82% seen once. The source of the sample is a study of shared clonotypes between healthy human individuals. General observations from the study: Shared clonotypes: about 5% naive CD4, roughly 4% naive CD8, over 2% memory CD4, about 0.41% memory CD8.

Germline V gene lookup returns CDR1 SGHTA and CDR2 FQGTGA. There are 14 residues in the CDR3. V shed 5 bases and J shed 0 bases, with 9 bases lying between them. The sequence was collected from a man younger than 35 in good health. Some clones in this sample may be carry-over from other donors' samples. Sequenced input: memory CD4+ T cells from PBMCs. Subset of the sample: CD45RA-negative fraction. The chain carries TRBV7-3 and TRBJ2-3, with D perhaps matching TRBD1 (5 bases). CDR3 region: CASSLDRSTDTQYF. In nucleotides, the CDR3 is TGTGCCAGCAGCCTAGACAGAAGCACAGATACGCAGTATTTT.